This T cell receptor (beta chain) was recovered during a study of blood T cell repertoires in COVID-19. Study context: The analysed material was cDNA or gDNA that came from T cells, B-cell-depleted T cells, or PBMCs.

The CDR3 is 17 residues long. Trimming took 10 bases from V and 4 from J, leaving 28 bases between them. The V gene's germline CDR1 is SNHLY and CDR2 FYNNEI. TCRdb's table, derived via immunoSEQ multiplex PCR, lists solely in-frame clones and lacks some. The repertoire includes tens of thousands of clones, around 85% of them detected once, and more than 20% sits in the top ten. The chain couples TRBV2 to TRBJ1-2; maybe TRBD1 (5 bases). This clonotype was sampled from an elderly man with active or convalescent COVID-19. Sequenced input: peripheral blood. The CDR3 loop is CATYPWVQPRVAYGYTF. Written as DNA, the CDR3 is TGTGCCACCTACCCATGGGTACAGCCCAGGGTAGCCTATGGCTACACCTTC.